Each of the 5 T cell receptor beta chains below was sequenced from the same sample in a study of blood T cell repertoires in COVID-19. Produced via immunoSEQ multiplex PCR; TCRdb's table is partial and in-frame only. The sample carries fewer than 300,000 clones, approximately 85% recorded once. Sequenced material: peripheral blood. The source of these receptors is a human donor with COVID-19, enrolled during active disease. The donor label of this sample is uncertain.

V gene TRBV28 combines with J gene TRBJ1-2, with D possibly TRBD1 on 5 matching bases. This CDR3 region has 16 residues. Germline V lookup: CDR1 MDHEN, CDR2 SYDVKM. V lost 4 bases and J lost 6, with 21 bases in between. CDR3 in DNA: TGTGCCAGCAGTTCCCCACTCCAGACAGAGTGGGATGGCTACACCTTC. It encodes CASSSPLQTEWDGYTF.

J is TRBJ1-5 and V is TRBV6-1; D not certain. Between the trimmed V and J ends, which lost 2 bases and 4 bases, there was a span of 9 bases. Germline V gene data show CDR1 as MNHNS and CDR2 as SASEGT. This CDR3 is 14 amino acids long. The CDR3 spells CASSESGGNQPQHF. The CDR3 DNA follows: TGTGCCAGCAGTGAAAGTGGAGGGAATCAGCCCCAGCATTTT.

This clone has a single count. This CDR3 is CASSTSNYGYTF. The CDR3 coding sequence is TGTGCCAGCAGTACGAGCAACTATGGCTACACCTTC. The chain joins TRBV12-3 or TRBV12-4 to TRBJ1-2, with no clear D. The CDR3 runs 12 residues. The germline V and J ends were trimmed by 5 bases and 2 bases, with 6 bases remaining between them.

The genes are TRBV10-3 and TRBJ2-7; the match to TRBD2 covers 7 bases. V shed 6 bases and J 7 bases; nucleotides not matched to a gene: 15. Germline V gene lookup returns CDR1 ENHRY and CDR2 SYGVKD. CDR3 length: 15 amino acids. CDR3 sequence reads: CAIRDSGLGVREQYF. Written as DNA, the CDR3 is TGTGCCATCAGAGATTCCGGACTAGGGGTCCGGGAGCAGTACTTC.

The chain links TRBV28 to TRBJ1-4; maybe TRBD1 (5 bases). This CDR3 comprises 14 residues. Trimming pared 5 bases from V and 0 bases from J, leaving 7 bases between. The germline V gene has CDR1 MDHEN and CDR2 SYDVKM. Here the CDR3 reads CASSLQATNEKLFF. The DNA of the CDR3 is TGTGCCAGCAGTCTACAGGCAACTAATGAAAAACTGTTTTTT. The full variable domain, with the rest looked up from reference TRBV28 and TRBJ1-4, is DVKVTQSSRYLVKRTGEKVFLECVQDMDHENMFWYRQDPGLGLRLIYFSYDVKMKEKGDIPEGYSVSREKKERFSLILESASTNQTSMYLCASSLQATNEKLFFGSGTQLSVL.